These T cell receptor beta chains were read from a single sample in a study of T cells in Graves' hyperthyroidism and ophthalmopathy. TCRdb reanalysed the multiplex PCR reads using MiXCR and keeps one entry per CDR3 protein. The sample holds some 500,000 distinct CDR3 sequences, 16% seen once. The sequenced sample consisted of blood. These receptors were taken from a woman aged 30 to 39 with Graves' ophthalmopathy. The CDR3 runs from the conserved cysteine through the conserved F or W.

J	V	CDR3
TRBJ2-5	TRBV11-3	CASSLGSGGYETQYF
TRBJ2-7	TRBV28	CASRQSGSVYIEQYF
TRBJ2-3	TRBV4-1	CASSQEPSRADTQYF
TRBJ2-3	TRBV29-1	CSVEGGTDTQYF
TRBJ1-4	TRBV28	CASVQLLNEKLFF
TRBJ1-6	TRBV28	CASSPTGVVSRPLHF
TRBJ2-7	TRBV28	CASSVLRDEQYF
TRBJ1-1	TRBV28	CASSPPRAGMNTEAFF
TRBJ2-5	TRBV29-1	CSTDGTGVFSGSKETQYF
TRBJ2-5	TRBV28	CASRRQGAGQETQYF
TRBJ2-1	TRBV12-3/TRBV12-4	CASSQPGDRVYNEQFF
TRBJ2-7	TRBV3-1	CASNDRGANYEQYF
TRBJ2-5	TRBV2	CASLVQETQYF
TRBJ2-3	TRBV27	CASSFMGGMPDTQYF
TRBJ2-5	TRBV3-1	CASSLRDVQETQYF
TRBJ2-5	TRBV29-1	CSVVGRFQETQYF
TRBJ1-2	TRBV30	CAWRGNERHTF
TRBJ2-2	TRBV9	CASSGSRDRDRTGELFF
TRBJ2-3	TRBV3-2	CASSPPQGAGDTQYF
TRBJ2-7	TRBV12-3/TRBV12-4	CASSLAFGALEQYF
TRBJ1-2	TRBV18	CASSPPGARYTF
TRBJ2-1	TRBV18	CASSLGDEQFF
TRBJ2-7	TRBV7-8	CASSISGSPYEQYF
TRBJ2-1	TRBV5-1	CASSLFTGQDTYNEQFF
TRBJ1-5	TRBV6-2/TRBV6-3	CASRRRGSDQPQHF
TRBJ2-1	TRBV4-3	CASSQESDAYNEQFF
TRBJ2-1	TRBV7-8	CASSPQGAANEQFF
TRBJ2-7	TRBV4-3	CASSRGQGGSYEQYF
TRBJ1-1	TRBV29-1	CSVEMGQTGVNTEAFF